The 30 T cell receptor beta chains listed next were all sequenced from one sample in a study of T cells in Graves' hyperthyroidism and ophthalmopathy. Template material for amplifying TCR beta CDR3 regions consisted of RNA transcripts. The TCR CDR3 was amplified in a first-round RT-PCR using the HTBI primer set. TCRdb itself ran the multiplex PCR reads through MiXCR, one entry per CDR3 protein. The sample shows roughly 800,000 distinct CDR3 sequences, 38% of them seen only once. The sequencing sample was made of blood. The receptors shown here come from a man in his late teens or twenties with Graves' hyperthyroidism.

Regarding this clonotype: The missing conserved phenylalanine or tryptophan at the end of this CDR3 makes a read error likely. The limits of the CDR3 on the DNA are not certain, so only TCRdb's listed CDR3 is given. This chain joins TRBV5-1 and TRBJ2-6; no check of the table's D call, TRBD2, against the DNA was made. The CDR3 is 9 residues long, counting both termini. Germline values: CDR1 SGHRS, CDR2 YFSETQ. The CDR3 protein is CASTRREDT.

The gene calls are TRBV5-5 and TRBJ1-1; 9 nucleotides agree with TRBD1. V shed 5 bases and J 1 base; nucleotides not matched to a gene: 9. The CDR3 extends over 16 amino acids. Per germline, CDR1 SGHKS and CDR2 YYEKEE (reference sequence). The CDR3 loop is CASRPTGGRRNTEAFF. As DNA, the CDR3 is TGTGCCAGCAGACCTACAGGGGGCAGAAGGAACACTGAAGCTTTCTTT. The full variable domain, in which reference TRBV5-5 and TRBJ1-1 provide the parts outside the CDR3, is DAGVTQSPTHLIKTRGQQVTLRCSPISGHKSVSWYQQVLGQGPQFIFQYYEKEERGRGNFPDRFSARQFPNYSSELNVNALLLGDSALYLCASRPTGGRRNTEAFFGQGTRLTVV.

Details on this clonotype: Mismatch with germline at one junction end may stem from a read error. This chain links TRBV7-3 with TRBJ2-2; 7 bases are shared with TRBD1. The CDR3 extends over 15 amino acids. Per germline, CDR1 SGHTA and CDR2 FQGTGA. Here the CDR3 DNA reads TGTGCCACCAGCAGGGAGACAGGGAGCACCGGGGAGCTGTTTTTT. Residues: CATSRETGSTGELFF.

In its sample, this clonotype was seen a few times. V and J are TRBV7-9 and TRBJ2-2; D call uncertain. Germline V gene sequence: CDR1 SEHNR, CDR2 FQNEAQ (reference sequence). CDR3 length: 17 amino acids. Trimming shortened V by 5 bases and J by 3 bases, and 19 bases separated the two germline ends. The CDR3 loop is CASSLIPGDWDTGELFF. The CDR3 nucleotides read TGTGCCAGCAGCCTCATTCCAGGAGATTGGGACACCGGGGAGCTGTTTTTT.

V usage is TRBV5-6 and J usage is TRBJ2-7; possibly TRBD2 for D (5 bases). Trimming left V 1 base short and J 1 base short, with 12 bases between. Germline CDR1 reads SGHDT; CDR2 reads YYEEEE. The CDR3 length is 15 residues. The CDR3 nucleotides read TGTGCCAGCAGCTTGCCACGCGGGTCGTCCTACGAGCAGTACTTC. As protein: CASSLPRGSSYEQYF.

Comment on this clonotype: This sequence may be a read error, since a much larger clone differs from it by one base. The genes are TRBV5-1 and TRBJ1-3; D gene unclear. V shed 3 bases and J shed 4 bases, with 11 bases lying between them. The germline V gene encodes CDR1 SGHRS and CDR2 YFSETQ. The CDR3 contains 14 residues. The CDR3 nucleotides read TGCGCCAGCAGCTCGGCAGCTGACGGAAACACCATATATTTT. As protein: CASSSAADGNTIYF.

This clonotype has only a few counts. The chain employs TRBV29-1 and TRBJ2-7; TRBD1 matches 10 bases. Per the germline V gene, CDR1 is SQVTM and CDR2 is ANQGSEA. The CDR3 covers 20 residues. The V segment lost 3 bases and the J segment 6 bases; nucleotides outside the gene matches: 26. CDR3 sequence reads: CSVDGGSFTGTGEVGGEQYF. The CDR3 DNA follows: TGCAGCGTTGATGGCGGTTCCTTCACCGGGACAGGGGAAGTAGGGGGCGAGCAGTACTTC.

The rearrangement joins TRBV4-2 to TRBJ2-2, with D unclear. The CDR3 sequence is 17 residues long. Germline loops: CDR1 LGHNA, CDR2 YNFKEQ. V shed 1 base and J shed 0 bases, with 12 bases lying between them. CDR3 sequence reads: CASSQVTGSSNTGELFF. As DNA, the CDR3 is TGTGCCAGCAGCCAAGTAACTGGCTCTTCGAACACCGGGGAGCTGTTTTTT.

This sequence joins TRBV20-1 and TRBJ1-1; D is unresolved. Trimming removed 3 bases at V and 7 bases at J, with 18 bases between. This CDR3 comprises 14 residues. Germline CDR1 is DFQATT and CDR2 is SNEGSKA (reference sequence). The CDR3 DNA is TGCAGTGCTAGTGTCCCCGACACGCCTTATGAAGCTTTCTTT. Amino acids: CSASVPDTPYEAFF.

CDR3 residues: CASSFFNPSGYGYTF. In DNA, the CDR3 is TGTGCCAGCAGCTTTTTTAACCCTTCAGGGTATGGCTACACCTTC. The chain links TRBV11-2 to TRBJ1-2; tentative D call: TRBD1 (5 bases). The CDR3 length is 15 residues. Trimming removed 3 bases at V and 5 bases at J, with 16 bases between. The germline gives CDR1 SGHAT, CDR2 FQNNGV.

This clonotype came up many times. The V and J genes are TRBV7-2 and TRBJ1-3, with D possibly being TRBD1 (5 bases). This CDR3 has 15 residues. V gave up 0 bases and J gave up 3 bases, with 9 bases separating them. Germline V gene sequence: CDR1 SGHTA, CDR2 FQGNSA. The CDR3 spells CASSLAGTRGNTIYF. In nucleotides, the CDR3 is TGTGCCAGCAGCTTAGCTGGGACCCGTGGAAACACCATATATTTT.

At least ten counts were recorded for this clonotype. The chain couples TRBV29-1 to TRBJ2-5, with 12 nucleotides matching TRBD2. The CDR3 sequence is 14 residues long. Trimming removed 6 bases from V and 4 bases from J; junction bases left unmatched: 6. CDR1 SQVTM and CDR2 ANQGSEA come from the germline V gene. This CDR3 is CSVEPGLAGETQYF. In nucleotides, the CDR3 is TGCAGCGTCGAACCGGGACTAGCGGGAGAGACCCAGTACTTC.

Turning to this clonotype: This may stem from a read error, because a much larger clone lies one nucleotide away. This chain uses TRBV9 with TRBJ2-5; either TRBD1 or TRBD2 may fit D (6 bases each). The V gene lost 5 bases and the J gene lost 9 bases, with 17 bases spanning the gap. The length of the CDR3 is 13 residues. Germline CDR1 reads SGDLS; CDR2 reads YYNGEE. The CDR3 protein is CASSQGIGEAQYF. CDR3 bases: TGTGCCAGCAGTCAGGGGATAGGGGAGGCCCAGTACTTC. The full variable domain, with the rest looked up from reference TRBV9 and TRBJ2-5, is DSGVTQTPKHLITATGQRVTLRCSPRSGDLSVYWYQQSLDQGLQFLIQYYNGEERAKGNILERFSAQQFPDLHSELNLSSLELGDSALYFCASSQGIGEAQYFGPGTRLLVL.

V and J are TRBV24-1 and TRBJ2-5, with D unclear. With 4 bases removed from V and 0 bases from J, the gap between germline ends came to 11 bases. This CDR3 comprises 15 residues. Germline CDR1 is KGHDR and CDR2 is SFDVKD. CDR3 loop: CATSDQTAYQETQYF. In DNA, the CDR3 is TGTGCCACCAGTGACCAGACGGCGTACCAAGAGACCCAGTACTTC.

The chain couples TRBV6-5 to TRBJ2-2; TRBD1 aligns across 9 bases. The germline CDR1 and CDR2 sequences are MNHEY and SVGAGI. V trimming: 3 bases; J trimming: 5 bases; junction bases outside the gene matches: 7. This CDR3 comprises 16 residues. The CDR3 region is CASSYPRGQGTGELFF. The CDR3 DNA reads as TGTGCCAGCAGTTATCCGCGGGGACAGGGTACCGGGGAGCTGTTTTTT.

The gene calls are TRBV13 and TRBJ1-2; no definite D call. Trimming cost V 0 bases and J 4 bases, with 9 bases left between them. The germline gives CDR1 PRHDT, CDR2 FYEKMQ (reference sequence). There are 14 residues in the CDR3. The CDR3 coding sequence is TGTGCCAGCAGCTTAGGCCGGGCCATCTATGGCTACACCTTC. Amino acids: CASSLGRAIYGYTF.

This clonotype has more than one count but fewer than ten. The CDR3 here is CASSLSPGALGYTF. In nucleotides, the CDR3 is TGTGCCAGCAGCTTGAGTCCGGGGGCATTGGGCTACACCTTC. The V and J genes are TRBV5-4 and TRBJ1-2; D perhaps matches TRBD1 (6 bases). V lost 1 base and J 8 bases, leaving 15 bases between the germline ends. The CDR3 length is 14 residues. Germline V gene data show CDR1 as SGHNT and CDR2 as YYREEE (reference sequence).

The chain links TRBV6-1 to TRBJ1-6; D is perhaps TRBD1 (6 bases). Trimming removed 5 bases at V and 4 bases at J, with 12 bases between. The CDR3 is 15 residues long. Germline V gene data show CDR1 as MNHNS and CDR2 as SASEGT. The CDR3 nucleotides are TGTGCCAGCAGTCTAGGACAGACATATAATTCACCCCTCCACTTT. Translated, it gives CASSLGQTYNSPLHF.

On this clonotype itself: One junction end does not reproduce the germline sequence, and a read error may be involved. This sequence joins TRBV10-2 and TRBJ1-4, with D unresolved. There are 12 residues in the CDR3. Germline lookup yields CDR1 WSHSY and CDR2 SAAADI. CDR3 nucleotide sequence: TGTGCCAGCAGTTTCCCCAGTCGTTCACTTTTTTTT. Translation: CASSFPSRSLFF.

The chain recombines TRBV14 with TRBJ2-5; possibly TRBD1 for D (6 bases). V lost 3 bases, J lost 1 base, and 15 bases lay in between. Germline V gene lookup returns CDR1 SGHDN and CDR2 FVKESK. The CDR3 runs 16 residues. DNA of the CDR3: TGTGCCAGCAGCCATGGGGGCACCAACTTCCAAGAGACCCAGTACTTC. Translated, it gives CASSHGGTNFQETQYF.

V is TRBV12-3 or TRBV12-4 and J is TRBJ1-5; D is perhaps TRBD1 (6 bases). The V end was cut by 5 bases, the J end by 4 bases, with 18 bases between. CDR3 size: 16 residues. CDR3 protein: CASSAPGTLGNQPQHF. As DNA, the CDR3 is TGTGCCAGCAGTGCGCCCGGGACATTGGGGAATCAGCCCCAGCATTTT.

The rearrangement uses TRBV2 and TRBJ1-4; 7 bases line up with TRBD1. The V gene's germline CDR1 is SNHLY and CDR2 FYNNEI. V dropped 3 bases and J dropped 7; count of bases not matched to a gene: 11. The CDR3 covers 16 residues. CDR3 region: CASSDTAGGRGEKLFF. CDR3 coding DNA: TGTGCCAGCAGTGACACCGCAGGGGGAAGGGGTGAAAAACTGTTTTTT. The full variable domain, in which reference TRBV2 and TRBJ1-4 provide the parts outside the CDR3, is EPEVTQTPSHQVTQMGQEVILRCVPISNHLYFYWYRQILGQKVEFLVSFYNNEISEKSEIFDDQFSVERPDGSNFTLKIRSTKLEDSAMYFCASSDTAGGRGEKLFFGSGTQLSVL.

The chain uses TRBV25-1 and TRBJ1-4, with unresolved D. The CDR3 has 16 amino acids. The germline V gene has CDR1 MGHDK and CDR2 SYGVNS. The V end was cut by 5 bases, the J end by 0 bases, with 13 bases between. The CDR3 here is CASSYIPGATNEKLFF. DNA of the CDR3: TGTGCCAGCAGTTATATCCCGGGCGCAACTAATGAAAAACTGTTTTTT.

The rearrangement links TRBV9 to TRBJ1-1; a possible D gene is TRBD1 (6 bases). Trimming left V 3 bases short and J 8 bases short, with 20 bases between. Germline V gene sequence: CDR1 SGDLS, CDR2 YYNGEE. CDR3 length equals 15 residues. The chain's CDR3 is CASSEGGYGVGEAFF. As DNA, the CDR3 is TGTGCCAGCAGCGAGGGGGGGTATGGGGTTGGCGAAGCTTTCTTT.

This clonotype has a count of ten or more. This chain connects TRBV29-1 to TRBJ1-1; TRBD1 agrees at 7 bases. V shed 5 bases and J 0 bases; nucleotides not matched to a gene: 9. The CDR3 is 15 amino acids. Germline CDR1 reads SQVTM; CDR2 reads ANQGSEA. CDR3 nucleotides: TGCAGCGTTAGTACCGGGACAGCCATGAACACTGAAGCTTTCTTT. This sequence encodes CSVSTGTAMNTEAFF.

This clonotype showed up many times. This chain uses TRBV20-1 with TRBJ2-7; 8 positions match TRBD1. Germline lookup yields CDR1 DFQATT and CDR2 SNEGSKA (reference sequence). With V trimmed by 7 bases and J by 6 bases, 11 bases remained unmatched. The CDR3 is 13 amino acids. CDR3: CSVEGQGTFEQYF. The CDR3 coding sequence is TGCAGTGTAGAAGGACAGGGCACCTTCGAGCAGTACTTC.

In this sample, this clonotype turned up a few times. V usage is TRBV28 and J usage is TRBJ2-7; TRBD1 matches at 8 bases. Germline CDR1 is MDHEN and CDR2 is SYDVKM. J gave up 2 bases and V 7 bases, and 4 bases lay outside the gene matches. The CDR3 consists of 13 residues. CDR3 in DNA: TGTGCCAGCAACCGGGACAGGCCCTACGAGCAGTACTTC. This codes for CASNRDRPYEQYF.

The chain carries TRBV6-5 and TRBJ2-7; D may correspond to TRBD1 or TRBD2 (5 bases each). V was clipped by 4 bases and J by 7 bases, with 17 bases between them. The CDR3 totals 14 residues. CDR1 and CDR2 (germline): MNHEY, SVGAGI. CDR3 in amino acids: CASSWGPTPIEQYF. As DNA, the CDR3 is TGTGCCAGCAGTTGGGGACCCACCCCGATTGAGCAGTACTTC.

CDR3 nucleotides: TGCAGCGTTGAAGTATGGACTTTC. Protein: CSVEVWTF. This chain connects TRBV29-1 to TRBJ2-6; D remains unclear. This CDR3 has 8 residues. The V gene lost 1 base and the J gene lost 18 bases, with 4 bases spanning the gap. Germline lookup yields CDR1 SQVTM and CDR2 ANQGSEA.

This clonotype was seen at least ten times. One junction end does not reproduce the germline sequence, and a read error may be involved. V usage is TRBV5-1 and J usage is TRBJ1-5, with 8 bases aligning to TRBD1. CDR1 is SGHRS, CDR2 YFSETQ, per germline. The CDR3 has 13 amino acids. The CDR3 protein is CASSLDRDQPQHF. The CDR3 region has the DNA TGTGCCAGCAGCTTGGACAGGGATCAGCCCCAGCATTTT.